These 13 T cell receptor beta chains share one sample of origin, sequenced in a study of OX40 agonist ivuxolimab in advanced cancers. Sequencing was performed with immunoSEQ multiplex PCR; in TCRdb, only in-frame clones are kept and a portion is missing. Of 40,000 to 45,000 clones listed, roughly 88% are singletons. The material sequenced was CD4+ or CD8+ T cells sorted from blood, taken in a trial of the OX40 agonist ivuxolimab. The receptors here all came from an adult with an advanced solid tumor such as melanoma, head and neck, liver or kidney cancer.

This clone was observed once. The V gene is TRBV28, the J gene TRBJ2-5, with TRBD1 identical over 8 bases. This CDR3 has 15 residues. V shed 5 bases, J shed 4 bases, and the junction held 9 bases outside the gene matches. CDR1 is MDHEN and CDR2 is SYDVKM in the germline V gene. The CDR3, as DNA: TGTGCCAGCAGTCACCTTGGACAGGGAGGAGAGACCCAGTACTTC. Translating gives CASSHLGQGGETQYF.

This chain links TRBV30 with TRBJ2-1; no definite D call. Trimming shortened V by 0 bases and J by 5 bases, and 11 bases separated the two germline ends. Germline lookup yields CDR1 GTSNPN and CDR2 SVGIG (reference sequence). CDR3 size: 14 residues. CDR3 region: CAWSVLAVDNEQFF. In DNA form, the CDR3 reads TGTGCCTGGAGTGTACTGGCTGTGGACAATGAGCAGTTCTTC. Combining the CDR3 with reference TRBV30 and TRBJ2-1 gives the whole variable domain SQTIHQWPATLVQPVGSPLSLECTVEGTSNPNLYWYRQAAGRGLQLLFYSVGIGQISSEVPQNLSASRPQDRQFILSSKKLLLSDSGFYLCAWSVLAVDNEQFFGPGTRLTVL.

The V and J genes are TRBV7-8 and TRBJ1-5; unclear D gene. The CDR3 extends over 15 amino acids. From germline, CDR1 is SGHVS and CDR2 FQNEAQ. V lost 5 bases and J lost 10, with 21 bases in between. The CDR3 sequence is CASSLGIGQRSPQHF. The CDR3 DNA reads TGTGCCAGCAGCCTTGGTATAGGGCAACGGTCACCCCAGCATTTT.

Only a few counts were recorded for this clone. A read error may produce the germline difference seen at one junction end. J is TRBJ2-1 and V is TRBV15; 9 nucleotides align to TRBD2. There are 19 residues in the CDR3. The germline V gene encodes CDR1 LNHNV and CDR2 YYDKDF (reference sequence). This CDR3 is CATSRVGTSSPNSHNEQFF. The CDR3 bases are TGTGCCACCAGCAGAGTGGGGACTAGCAGCCCGAACTCCCACAATGAGCAGTTCTTC.

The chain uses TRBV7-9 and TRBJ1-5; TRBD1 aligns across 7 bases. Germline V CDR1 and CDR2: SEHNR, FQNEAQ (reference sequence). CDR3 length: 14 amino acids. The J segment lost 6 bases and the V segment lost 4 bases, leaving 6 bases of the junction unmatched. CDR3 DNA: TGTGCCAGCAGCTCTGAACAGGGGACTCAGCCCCAGCATTTT. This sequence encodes CASSSEQGTQPQHF.

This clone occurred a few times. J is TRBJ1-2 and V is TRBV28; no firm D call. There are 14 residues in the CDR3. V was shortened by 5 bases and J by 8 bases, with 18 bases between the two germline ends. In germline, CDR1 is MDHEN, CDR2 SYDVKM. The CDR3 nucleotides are TGTGCCAGCAGTGCCCAAGTTGGGCCCCTGGGCTACACCTTC. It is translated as CASSAQVGPLGYTF.

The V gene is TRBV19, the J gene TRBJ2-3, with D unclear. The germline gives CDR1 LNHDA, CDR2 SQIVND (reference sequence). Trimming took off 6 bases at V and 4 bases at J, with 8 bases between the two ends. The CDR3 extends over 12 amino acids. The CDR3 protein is CASSLRADTQYF. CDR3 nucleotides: TGTGCCAGTAGCCTCCGAGCAGATACGCAGTATTTT.

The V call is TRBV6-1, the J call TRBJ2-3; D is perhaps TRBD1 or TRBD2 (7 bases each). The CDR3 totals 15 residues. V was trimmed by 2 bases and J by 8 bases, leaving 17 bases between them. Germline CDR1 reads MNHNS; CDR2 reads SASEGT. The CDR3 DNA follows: TGTGCCAGCAGTGAAAGCGGGGCAGGGGGTTTTACGCAGTATTTT. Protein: CASSESGAGGFTQYF.

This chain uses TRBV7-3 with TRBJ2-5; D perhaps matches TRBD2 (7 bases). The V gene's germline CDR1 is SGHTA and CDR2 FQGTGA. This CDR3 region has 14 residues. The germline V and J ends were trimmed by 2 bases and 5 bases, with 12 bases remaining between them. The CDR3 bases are TGTGCCAGCAGCTTAGGGGGGGCGCGGGAGACCCAGTACTTC. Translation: CASSLGGARETQYF.

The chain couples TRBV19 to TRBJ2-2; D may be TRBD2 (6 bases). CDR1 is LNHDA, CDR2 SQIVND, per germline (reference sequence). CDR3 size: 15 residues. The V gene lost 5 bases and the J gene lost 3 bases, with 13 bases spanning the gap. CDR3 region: CASSGRDSHTGELFF. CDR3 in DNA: TGTGCCAGTAGTGGCCGGGACTCCCACACCGGGGAGCTGTTTTTT.

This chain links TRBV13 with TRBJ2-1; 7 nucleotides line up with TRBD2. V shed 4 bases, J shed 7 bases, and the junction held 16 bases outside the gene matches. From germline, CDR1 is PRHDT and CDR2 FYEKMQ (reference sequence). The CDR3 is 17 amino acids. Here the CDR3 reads CASSSHGRRYGGNEQFF. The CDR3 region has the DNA TGTGCCAGCAGCTCCCATGGACGGCGGTACGGGGGGAATGAGCAGTTCTTC.

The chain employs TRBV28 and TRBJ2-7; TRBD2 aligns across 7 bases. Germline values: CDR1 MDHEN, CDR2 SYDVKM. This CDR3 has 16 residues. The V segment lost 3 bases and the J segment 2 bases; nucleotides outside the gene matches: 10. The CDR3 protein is CASSFSIGTTAYEQYF. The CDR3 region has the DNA TGTGCCAGCAGTTTTTCGATCGGGACTACAGCCTACGAGCAGTACTTC. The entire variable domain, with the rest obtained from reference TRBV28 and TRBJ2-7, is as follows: DVKVTQSSRYLVKRTGEKVFLECVQDMDHENMFWYRQDPGLGLRLIYFSYDVKMKEKGDIPEGYSVSREKKERFSLILESASTNQTSMYLCASSFSIGTTAYEQYFGPGTRLTVT.

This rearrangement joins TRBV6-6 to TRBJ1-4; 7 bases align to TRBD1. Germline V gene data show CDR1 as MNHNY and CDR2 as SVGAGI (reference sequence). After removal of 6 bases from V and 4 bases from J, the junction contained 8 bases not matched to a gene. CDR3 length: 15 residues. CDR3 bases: TGTGCCAGCAGCAGCCAGGGGGGAGGTAATGAAAAACTGTTTTTT. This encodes CASSSQGGGNEKLFF.